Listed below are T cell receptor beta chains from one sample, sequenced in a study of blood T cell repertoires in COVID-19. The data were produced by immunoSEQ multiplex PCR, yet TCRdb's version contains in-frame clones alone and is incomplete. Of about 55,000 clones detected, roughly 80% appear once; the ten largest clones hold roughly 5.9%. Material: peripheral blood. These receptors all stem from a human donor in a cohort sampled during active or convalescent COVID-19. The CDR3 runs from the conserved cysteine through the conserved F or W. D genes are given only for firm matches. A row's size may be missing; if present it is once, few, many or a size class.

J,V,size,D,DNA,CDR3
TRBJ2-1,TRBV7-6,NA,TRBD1,TGTGCCAGCAGCTTAGTGGGACAGGGCGCCAATGAGCAGTTCTTC,CASSLVGQGANEQFF
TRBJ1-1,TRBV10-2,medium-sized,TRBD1,TGCGCCAGCAGTGAGTTTTCAATTACAGGGGGCACTGAAGCTTTCTTT,CASSEFSITGGTEAFF
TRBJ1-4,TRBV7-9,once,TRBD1,TGTGCCAGCAGCCGCCCGGTCGGACAGGGAGAAGAAAAACTGTTTTTT,CASSRPVGQGEEKLFF
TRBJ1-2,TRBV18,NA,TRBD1,TGTGCCAGCTCTCTAGGGCAACAGGGGAATGGCTACACCTTC,CASSLGQQGNGYTF
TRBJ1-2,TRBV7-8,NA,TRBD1,TGTGCCAGCAGCCGCCGGGACAGTAACTATGGCTACACCTTC,CASSRRDSNYGYTF
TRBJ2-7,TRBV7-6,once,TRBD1,TGTGCCAGCAGCCACGGGGACAGGGCGACGGACGAGCAGTACTTC,CASSHGDRATDEQYF
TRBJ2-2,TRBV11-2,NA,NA,TGTGCCAGCAGCCCCGGGACACCGAACACCGGGGAGCTGTTTTTT,CASSPGTPNTGELFF
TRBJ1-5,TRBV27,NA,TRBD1,TGTGCCAGCAGTTTATTCAGGGGGCAAGGCAATCAGCCCCAGCATTTT,CASSLFRGQGNQPQHF
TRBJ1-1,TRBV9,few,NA,TGTGCCAGCAGCCCCGACCCCAGGCAGAACACTGAAGCTTTCTTT,CASSPDPRQNTEAFF
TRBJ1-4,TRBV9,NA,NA,TGTGCCAGCAGCGTAGATCCGGGGGTGACTAATGAAAAACTGTTTTTT,CASSVDPGVTNEKLFF
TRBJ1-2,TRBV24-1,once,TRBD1,TGTGCCACCAGGGGACAGGGGGACTATGGCTACACCTTC,CATRGQGDYGYTF
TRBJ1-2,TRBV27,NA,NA,TGTGCCAGCAGTCCCTCTCCTCGGGGTGGCTACACCTTC,CASSPSPRGGYTF
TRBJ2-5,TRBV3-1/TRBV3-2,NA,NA,TGTGCCAGCAGCCAAGTCACGAGGCTGGGAGGGACCCAGTACTTC,CASSQVTRLGGTQYF
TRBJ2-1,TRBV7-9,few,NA,TGTGCCAGTACCACAGGGTTTGGGGATGAGCAGTTCTTC,CASTTGFGDEQFF
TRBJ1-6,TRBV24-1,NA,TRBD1,TGTGCCACCAGTGAGTCGGGGACAGGGGGTCCAGGGGGTAATTCACCCCTCCACTTT,CATSESGTGGPGGNSPLHF
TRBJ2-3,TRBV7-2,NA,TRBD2,TGTGCCAGCAGCCCCCAGACTAGCGGGGGCACAGATACGCAGTATTTT,CASSPQTSGGTDTQYF
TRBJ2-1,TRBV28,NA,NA,TGTGCCAGCAGTTTAGGGTCAGGGGGGATCAATGAGCAGTTCTTC,CASSLGSGGINEQFF
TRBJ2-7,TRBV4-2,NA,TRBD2,TGTGCCAGCAGCCATCTGACTAGCGGGGGGCGGGTCTACGAGCAGTACTTC,CASSHLTSGGRVYEQYF
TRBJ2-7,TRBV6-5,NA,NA,TGTGCCAGCAGTTACGGGCCGCAGGCCTACGAGCAGTACTTC,CASSYGPQAYEQYF
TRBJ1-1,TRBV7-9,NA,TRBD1,TGTGCCAGCAGCAGAGGACAGGGGGCGGAAGGAGCTTTCTTT,CASSRGQGAEGAFF
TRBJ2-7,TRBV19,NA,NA,TGTGCCAGTACCCGGACAGTTGACTCCTACGAGCAGTACTTC,CASTRTVDSYEQYF
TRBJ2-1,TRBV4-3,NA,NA,TGCGCCAGCAGCCAAGATGCCTCCACCGGGCAGTTCTTC,CASSQDASTGQFF
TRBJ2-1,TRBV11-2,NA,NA,TGTGCCAGCAGCTTAGCCCCTAGTTCCCCTGAGCAGTTCTTC,CASSLAPSSPEQFF
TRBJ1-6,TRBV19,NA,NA,TGTGCCAGTCAATATGGCAATTCACCCCTCCACTTT,CASQYGNSPLHF
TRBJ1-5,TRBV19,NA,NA,TGTGCCAGTAGTGGCAGGGGACGAACTAATAGCAATCAGCCCCAGCATTTT,CASSGRGRTNSNQPQHF
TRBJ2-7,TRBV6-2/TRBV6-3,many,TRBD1,TGTGCCAGCAGTTACTCTAGGGACAGCTCCTACGAGCAGTACTTC,CASSYSRDSSYEQYF